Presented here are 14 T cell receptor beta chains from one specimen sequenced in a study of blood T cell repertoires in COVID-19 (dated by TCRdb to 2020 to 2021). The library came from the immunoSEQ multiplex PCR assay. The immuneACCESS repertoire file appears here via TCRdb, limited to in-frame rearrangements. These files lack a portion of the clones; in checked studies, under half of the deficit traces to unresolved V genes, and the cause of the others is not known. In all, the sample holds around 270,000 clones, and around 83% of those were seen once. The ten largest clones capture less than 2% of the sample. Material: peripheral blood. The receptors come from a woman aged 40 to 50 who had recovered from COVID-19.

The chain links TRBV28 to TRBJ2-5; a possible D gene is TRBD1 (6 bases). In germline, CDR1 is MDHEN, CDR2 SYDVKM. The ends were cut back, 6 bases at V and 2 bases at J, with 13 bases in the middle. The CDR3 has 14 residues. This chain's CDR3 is CASSSGQMQETQYF. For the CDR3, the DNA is TGTGCCAGCAGCTCGGGACAAATGCAAGAGACCCAGTACTTC.

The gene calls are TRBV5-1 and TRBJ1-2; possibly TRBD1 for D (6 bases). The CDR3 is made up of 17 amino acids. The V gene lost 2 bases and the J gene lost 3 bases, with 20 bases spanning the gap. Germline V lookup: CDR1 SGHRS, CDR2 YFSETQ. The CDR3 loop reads CASSLNGQSLTDYGYTF. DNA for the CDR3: TGCGCCAGCAGCTTAAATGGACAGTCGCTCACCGACTATGGCTACACCTTC.

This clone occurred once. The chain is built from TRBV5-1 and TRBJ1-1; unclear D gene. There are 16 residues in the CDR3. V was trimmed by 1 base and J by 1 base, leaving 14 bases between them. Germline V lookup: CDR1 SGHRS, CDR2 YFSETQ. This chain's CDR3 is CASSLSVAVKNTEAFF. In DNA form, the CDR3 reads TGCGCCAGCAGCTTGTCCGTTGCAGTAAAGAACACTGAAGCTTTCTTT.

CDR3 in amino acids: CSASRDTDEQYF. The DNA for the CDR3 is TGCAGCGCTTCCCGGGACACTGACGAGCAGTACTTC. This rearrangement joins TRBV29-1 to TRBJ2-7, with D possibly TRBD1 on 6 matching bases. Germline values: CDR1 SQVTM, CDR2 ANQGSEA. The CDR3 covers 12 residues. V was shortened by 7 bases and J by 5 bases, with 15 bases between the two germline ends.

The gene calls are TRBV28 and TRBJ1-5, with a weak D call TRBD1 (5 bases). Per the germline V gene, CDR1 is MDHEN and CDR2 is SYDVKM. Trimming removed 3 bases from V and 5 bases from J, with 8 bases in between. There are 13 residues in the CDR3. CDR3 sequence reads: CASSLEGYQPQHF. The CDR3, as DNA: TGTGCCAGCAGTTTGGAGGGGTATCAGCCCCAGCATTTT. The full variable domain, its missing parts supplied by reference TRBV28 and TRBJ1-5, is DVKVTQSSRYLVKRTGEKVFLECVQDMDHENMFWYRQDPGLGLRLIYFSYDVKMKEKGDIPEGYSVSREKKERFSLILESASTNQTSMYLCASSLEGYQPQHFGDGTRLSIL.

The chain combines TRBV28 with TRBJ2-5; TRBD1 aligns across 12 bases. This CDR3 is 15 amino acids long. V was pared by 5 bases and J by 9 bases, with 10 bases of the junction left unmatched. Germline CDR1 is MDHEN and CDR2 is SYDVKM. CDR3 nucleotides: TGTGCCAGCAGTGCCCGGGACAGGGGGCCCTTGCCCCAGTACTTC. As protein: CASSARDRGPLPQYF.

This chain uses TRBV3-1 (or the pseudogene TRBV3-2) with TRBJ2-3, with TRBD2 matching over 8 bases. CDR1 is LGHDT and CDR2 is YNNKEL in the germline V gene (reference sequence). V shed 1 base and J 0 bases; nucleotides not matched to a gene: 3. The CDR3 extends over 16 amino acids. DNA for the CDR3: TGTGCCAGCAGCCAAGCGTTAGCGGGGAGCACAGATACGCAGTATTTT. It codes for CASSQALAGSTDTQYF.

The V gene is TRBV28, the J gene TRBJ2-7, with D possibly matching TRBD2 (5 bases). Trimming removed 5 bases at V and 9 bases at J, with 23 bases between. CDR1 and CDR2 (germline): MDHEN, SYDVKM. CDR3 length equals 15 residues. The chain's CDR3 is CASSLPPGSGYGQYF. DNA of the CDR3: TGTGCCAGCAGTCTTCCGCCTGGGTCGGGGTATGGGCAGTACTTC.

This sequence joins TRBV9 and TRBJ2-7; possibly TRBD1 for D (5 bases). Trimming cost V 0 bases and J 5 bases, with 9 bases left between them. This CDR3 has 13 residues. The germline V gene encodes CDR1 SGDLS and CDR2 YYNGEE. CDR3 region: CASSVGRENEQYF. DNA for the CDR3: TGTGCCAGCAGCGTAGGCAGGGAAAACGAGCAGTACTTC.

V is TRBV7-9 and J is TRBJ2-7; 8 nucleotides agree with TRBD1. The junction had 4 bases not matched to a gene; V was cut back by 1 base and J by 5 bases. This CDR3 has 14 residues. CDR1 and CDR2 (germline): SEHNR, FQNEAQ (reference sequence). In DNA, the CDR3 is TGTGCCAGCAGCTTAGGACAGGGGATTAACGAGCAGTACTTC. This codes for CASSLGQGINEQYF.

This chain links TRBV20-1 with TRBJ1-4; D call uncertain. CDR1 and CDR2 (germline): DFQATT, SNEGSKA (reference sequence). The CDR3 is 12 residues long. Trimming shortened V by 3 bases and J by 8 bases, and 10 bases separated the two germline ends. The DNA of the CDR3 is TGCAGTGCTAGTGACGGAGGGGAAAAACTGTTTTTT. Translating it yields CSASDGGEKLFF.

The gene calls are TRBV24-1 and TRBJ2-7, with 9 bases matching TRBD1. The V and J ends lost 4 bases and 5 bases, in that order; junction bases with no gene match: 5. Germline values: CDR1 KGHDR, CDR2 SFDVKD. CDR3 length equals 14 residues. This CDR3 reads CATSDHRGRNEQYF. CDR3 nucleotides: TGTGCCACCAGTGACCACAGGGGGCGGAACGAGCAGTACTTC.

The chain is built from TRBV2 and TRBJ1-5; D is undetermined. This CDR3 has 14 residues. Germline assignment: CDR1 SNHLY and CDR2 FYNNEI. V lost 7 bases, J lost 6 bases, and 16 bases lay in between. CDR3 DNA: TGTGCCAGCACCTGGAGGGAAGTCGGTCAGCCCCAGCATTTT. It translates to CASTWREVGQPQHF. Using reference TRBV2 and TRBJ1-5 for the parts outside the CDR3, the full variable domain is EPEVTQTPSHQVTQMGQEVILRCVPISNHLYFYWYRQILGQKVEFLVSFYNNEISEKSEIFDDQFSVERPDGSNFTLKIRSTKLEDSAMYFCASTWREVGQPQHFGDGTRLSIL.

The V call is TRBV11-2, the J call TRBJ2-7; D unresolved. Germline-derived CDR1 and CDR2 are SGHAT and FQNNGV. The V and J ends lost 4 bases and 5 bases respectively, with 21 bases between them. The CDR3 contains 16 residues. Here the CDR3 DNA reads TGTGCCAGCAGCTCCATCTTCTTGGCAGGCTCGCACGAGCAGTACTTC. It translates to CASSSIFLAGSHEQYF. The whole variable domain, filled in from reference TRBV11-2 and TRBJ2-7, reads EAGVAQSPRYKIIEKRQSVAFWCNPISGHATLYWYQQILGQGPKLLIQFQNNGVVDDSQLPKDRFSAERLKGVDSTLKIQPAKLEDSAVYLCASSSIFLAGSHEQYFGPGTRLTVT.